This entry describes one T cell receptor (beta chain). This record belongs to a study of OX40 agonist ivuxolimab in advanced cancers. The CDR3 is made up of 16 amino acids. The germline gives CDR1 SGHRS, CDR2 YFSETQ. Germline trimming cut 1 base from V and 3 bases from J; bases unmatched to any gene: 8. The assay was immunoSEQ multiplex PCR, and TCRdb's table has in-frame clones only and misses some. The sample gives about 64,000 clones, roughly 86% of which show up once; 9.8% is in the top ten. Baseline was the first blood sampling point, followed by cycle 4 day 1 and cycle 7 day 1. The sequencing here drew on CD4+ or CD8+ T cells sorted from blood, taken in a trial of the OX40 agonist ivuxolimab. The clonotype was recovered from an adult with an advanced solid tumor such as melanoma, head and neck, liver or kidney cancer. The chain links TRBV5-1 to TRBJ2-3; 7 bases map to TRBD1. Here the CDR3 DNA reads TGCGCCAGCAGCTTGCTTCCCCAACAGGGGACAGATACGCAGTATTTT. Amino acid sequence: CASSLLPQQGTDTQYF.